Sequencing of this T cell receptor beta chain was carried out in a study of response to subunit inactivated influenza vaccine (dated by TCRdb to 2016 to 2018). Concerning the study at large: The study used deep quantitative T cell receptor repertoire profiling to track responses to a trivalent subunit inactivated influenza vaccine.

What the research found in general, with its limitations: The authors proposed that each seasonal influenza vaccination may bring in only a limited number of new T cells.

This clonotype was seen more than once but under ten times. Its antigen is currently not known. No much larger clonotype is one base removed from it; base qualities were not supplied. Library preparation used RT-PCR. These reads were obtained on an Illumina HiSeq 2500. Using fastp trimming at Q25 and MiXCR clonotype assembly, TCRdb reanalyzed the public sequencing data and kept in-frame beta chains. Rows are unified per CDR3 protein, each entry keeping the most common DNA and genes. Within this sample are 500,000 to 600,000 distinct CDR3 sequences, with around 11% of them counted one time only. The top ten clones comprise 9.5% to 11% of the sample. Including cysteine and phenylalanine, the CDR3 has 22 amino acids. CDR3 DNA only is kept here, 66 bases in frame from base 1. According to the germline V gene, CDR1 reads MNHEY and CDR2 reads SVGEGT. After removal of 0 bases from V and 4 bases from J, the junction retains 20 bases not matched to a gene.

These data also formed part of another study, on T cells expressing NK-cell markers. From the second report: TCR beta cDNA libraries were made by 5'RACE template switching that added a universal primer site and unique molecular identifiers. In sorted CD3+CD56+NKG2C+, CD3+CD56+NKG2C- and CD3+CD56-NKG2C+ T-cell subsets from eight donors, TCR beta-chain repertoires were profiled. Among the eight sequenced donors, seven were HCMV-seropositive and one was HCMV-seronegative. In several experiments an anti-gammadeltaTCR antibody was added to restrict sorting to alphabetaTCR-expressing T cells. In more than 5 donors, the dominant CD3+CD56+NKG2C+ clonotypes were found to rank among the top 10 CD8+ clonotypes and to make up roughly 1.0-7.5% of CD8+ T cells. Those dominant clonotypes were again the most abundant among CD3+CD56-NKG2C+ cells in four donors, at roughly 28.3-65%. Whether the expanded NKG2C-expressing T cell clones were specific for HCMV antigens remained unclear. The eight sequenced donors were randomly selected healthy volunteers, three men and five women. HCMV serostatus was determined by detecting HCMV-specific IgG in serum with a commercial ELISA kit. Peripheral blood mononuclear cells were isolated from blood by Ficoll density gradient centrifugation. For roughly 6 donors, bulk peripheral blood T-cell repertoires were additionally sequenced from unsorted PBMC. cDNA synthesis was primed from the TCR beta constant segment, followed by two successive PCR amplification steps. Sequencing of the libraries produced 2 x 150 bp reads on Illumina HiSeq 2000/2500, MiSeq or NextSeq. MIGEC was used to demultiplex reads and group reads by UMI, and MiTCR was used to assemble and quantify clonotypes. To remove erroneous sequences, TCR cDNA sequences were retained only when supported by two or more reads. The tcR package was used for downstream repertoire analysis, and clonotypes were matched between fractions using CDR3 nucleotide sequence together with V segment. VDJmatch was used to annotate antigen specificity against VDJdb, with one amino acid substitution allowed in CDR3.

This sequence originates from a man aged 50 to 59 who received an inactivated influenza vaccine. Donor details come from another sample of the same person, matched by shared clones. The V and J segments used are TRBV6-2 or TRBV6-3 and TRBJ2-1; 11 of the junction bases match TRBD2. Sequenced here: PBMCs from blood, sampled on the day of vaccination. The CDR3 is CASSYSPPGLLAGGPPYNEQFF. The sequenced DNA: TGTGCCAGCAGTTACTCCCCACCTGGGCTTTTAGCGGGGGGGCCCCCTTACAATGAGCAGTTCTTC.